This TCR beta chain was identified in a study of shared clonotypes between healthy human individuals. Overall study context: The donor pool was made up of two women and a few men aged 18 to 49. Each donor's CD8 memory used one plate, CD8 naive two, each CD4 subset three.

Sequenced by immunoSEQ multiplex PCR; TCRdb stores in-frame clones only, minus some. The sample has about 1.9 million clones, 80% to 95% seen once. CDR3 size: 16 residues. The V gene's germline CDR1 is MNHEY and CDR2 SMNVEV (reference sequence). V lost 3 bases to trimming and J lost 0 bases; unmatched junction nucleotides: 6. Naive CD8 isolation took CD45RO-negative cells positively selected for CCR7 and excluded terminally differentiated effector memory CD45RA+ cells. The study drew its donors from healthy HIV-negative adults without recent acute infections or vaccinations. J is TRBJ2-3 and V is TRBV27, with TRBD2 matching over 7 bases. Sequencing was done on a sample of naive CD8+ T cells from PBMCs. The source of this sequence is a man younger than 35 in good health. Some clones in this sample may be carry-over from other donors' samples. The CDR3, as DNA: TGTGCCAGCAGTTTCTACGCTAGCGGAAGCACAGATACGCAGTATTTT. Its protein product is CASSFYASGSTDTQYF.